Listed below are T cell receptor beta chains from one sample, sequenced in a study of blood T cell repertoires in COVID-19. Assay used: immunoSEQ multiplex PCR; TCRdb lists only in-frame clones, some missing. Counted here are hundreds of thousands of clones, roughly 87% occurring once; the ten biggest clones make up roughly 12%. Sequencing used peripheral blood. These receptors all stem from a woman between 18 and 29 years old who had recovered from COVID-19. CDR3s include the opening cysteine and the closing phenylalanine or tryptophan. D genes are given only for firm matches. The size of a clone is reported for some rows only, either as once, few or many, or as a class for expanded clones.

TRBD2	few	TRBJ2-7	TRBV27	CASSLEGTSGPMRWEQYF	TGTGCCAGCAGTTTAGAAGGGACTAGCGGCCCCATGAGATGGGAGCAGTACTTC
TRBD2	NA	TRBJ2-5	TRBV13	CASSLAGSSGRGQETQYF	TGTGCCAGCAGCTTAGCAGGTTCTAGCGGGAGGGGTCAAGAGACCCAGTACTTC
NA	NA	TRBJ2-2	TRBV30	CAWSVVFTGELFF	TGTGCCTGGAGTGTCGTCTTCACCGGGGAGCTGTTTTTT
NA	NA	TRBJ1-1	TRBV5-1	CASSGQGTEAFF	TGCGCCAGCAGCGGTCAGGGGACTGAAGCTTTCTTT
TRBD2	NA	TRBJ2-7	TRBV10-1	CASSEVSGDSYEQYF	TGCGCCAGCAGTGAGGTTAGCGGGGACTCCTACGAGCAGTACTTC
TRBD2	NA	TRBJ2-1	TRBV7-6	CASSKLAGGSNEQFF	TGTGCCAGCAGCAAGCTAGCGGGAGGGAGCAATGAGCAGTTCTTC
TRBD1	NA	TRBJ2-7	TRBV9	CASSEGGQGAYEQYF	TGTGCCAGCAGCGAAGGGGGACAGGGGGCCTACGAGCAGTACTTC
NA	once	TRBJ1-2	TRBV6-2/TRBV6-3	CASSHSQEPNYGYTF	TGTGCCAGCAGTCATTCACAGGAACCTAACTATGGCTACACCTTC
NA	NA	TRBJ1-2	TRBV12-3/TRBV12-4	CASSGGGRAGYTF	TGTGCCAGCTCGGGTGGAGGTAGGGCTGGCTACACCTTC
NA	NA	TRBJ1-5	TRBV6-1	CASSEGQDNSNQPQHF	TGTGCCAGCAGTGAAGGGCAGGACAATAGCAATCAGCCCCAGCATTTT
NA	NA	TRBJ2-5	TRBV14	CASSHRIAELQETQYF	TGTGCCAGCAGCCACCGAATAGCGGAACTCCAAGAGACCCAGTACTTC
NA	NA	TRBJ1-1	TRBV28	CASRTGGTEAFF	TGTGCCAGCAGAACGGGAGGAACTGAAGCTTTCTTT
TRBD2	NA	TRBJ2-1	TRBV4-3	CASSQMASGPYNEQFF	TGCGCCAGCAGCCAGATGGCTAGCGGACCATACAATGAGCAGTTCTTC
TRBD2	few	TRBJ2-7	TRBV4-3	CASSQEASGGGEQYF	TGCGCCAGCAGCCAAGAGGCTAGCGGGGGCGGGGAGCAGTACTTC
NA	NA	TRBJ1-1	TRBV19	CASSIAATVNTEAFF	TGTGCCAGTAGTATAGCTGCGACAGTGAACACTGAAGCTTTCTTT
TRBD2	NA	TRBJ2-7	TRBV20-1	CRVERDYEQYF	TGCAGGGTGGAGCGGGACTACGAGCAGTACTTC
NA	NA	TRBJ2-1	TRBV27	CASSLWGDAYNEQFF	TGTGCCAGCAGTTTATGGGGGGACGCCTACAATGAGCAGTTCTTC
NA	NA	TRBJ2-2	TRBV6-2/TRBV6-3	CASSYSAGTFYTGELFF	TGTGCCAGCAGTTACTCGGCCGGGACTTTTTACACCGGGGAGCTGTTTTTT
TRBD2	NA	TRBJ2-5	TRBV9	CASSEVSGRGETQYF	TGTGCCAGCAGTGAAGTTAGCGGGAGAGGGGAGACCCAGTACTTC
TRBD2	few	TRBJ2-3	TRBV27	CASSLLAGRATQYF	TGTGCCAGCAGTTTACTAGCGGGAAGGGCTACGCAGTATTTT
TRBD1	NA	TRBJ1-3	TRBV11-3	CASSFGTGGNTIYF	TGTGCCAGCAGCTTCGGGACAGGAGGAAACACCATATATTTT
NA	NA	TRBJ1-2	TRBV7-6	CASSLSASPYGYTF	TGTGCCAGCAGCTTATCAGCGTCACCCTATGGCTACACCTTC
NA	NA	TRBJ1-4	TRBV30	CAWSVPYNFPTNEKLFF	TGTGCCTGGAGTGTGCCGTATAACTTTCCAACTAATGAAAAACTGTTTTTT
TRBD2	NA	TRBJ2-7	TRBV28	CASLGASGTYEQYF	TGTGCCAGCCTAGGAGCTAGCGGTACCTACGAGCAGTACTTC
NA	NA	TRBJ1-1	TRBV5-1	CASSSRRDTEAFF	TGCGCCAGCAGCTCCAGGAGGGACACTGAAGCTTTCTTT
TRBD1	NA	TRBJ1-1	TRBV3-1/TRBV3-2	CASSQRQGEANTEAFF	TGTGCCAGCAGCCAAAGACAGGGGGAGGCGAACACTGAAGCTTTCTTT
NA	NA	TRBJ2-1	TRBV11-2	CASSSLERDTWDGEQFF	TGTGCCAGCAGCTCCCTAGAACGGGACACCTGGGATGGTGAGCAGTTCTTC
NA	NA	TRBJ2-3	TRBV7-9	CASSLGGTQYF	TGTGCCAGCAGCTTGGGGGGTACGCAGTATTTT
TRBD2	NA	TRBJ2-1	TRBV24-1	CATSESWGGDEQFF	TGTGCCACCAGTGAATCCTGGGGAGGGGATGAGCAGTTCTTC
TRBD2	NA	TRBJ2-4	TRBV25-1	CASSEPSSGSVAKNIQYF	TGTGCCAGCAGCGAACCTTCTAGCGGGTCCGTAGCCAAAAACATTCAGTACTTC